Listed below are T cell receptor beta chains from one sample, sequenced in a study of cytomegalovirus exposure and HLA in healthy donors. The protocol was immunoSEQ multiplex PCR, while the TCRdb copy is restricted to in-frame clones and leaves out a portion. Of some 200,000 clones in the sample, over 70% were seen once. Sequencing used PBMCs. The receptors shown here come from a female donor in good health and CMV-seronegative. Each CDR3 is given with its conserved first and last residue. D genes are given only for firm matches. Some rows have no size entry. The others give once, few or many, or a class for an expanded clone.

.,TRBJ1-2,TRBV18,.,CASSPMGQSTSGYTF,TGTGCCAGCTCACCGATGGGGCAGTCAACGTCTGGCTACACCTTC
TRBD1,TRBJ2-4,TRBV28,.,CASTPSWTGENIQYF,TGTGCCAGCACCCCAAGCTGGACAGGTGAAAACATTCAGTACTTC
TRBD2,TRBJ2-3,TRBV5-1,few,CASSPTSGGASDTQYF,TGCGCCAGCAGCCCGACTAGCGGGGGGGCGTCAGATACGCAGTATTTT
TRBD1,TRBJ2-7,TRBV5-1,few,CASSLERTGIYEQYF,TGCGCCAGCAGCTTGGAACGGACAGGGATCTACGAGCAGTACTTC
.,TRBJ1-5,TRBV6-1,.,CASSVQKNQPQHF,TGTGCCAGCAGTGTCCAGAAAAATCAGCCCCAGCATTTT
.,TRBJ1-2,TRBV30,.,CAWSSVGRQFRGYTF,TGTGCCTGGAGCTCTGTAGGCAGGCAATTTAGGGGCTACACCTTC
.,TRBJ1-2,TRBV27,.,CASSPGVNYGYTF,TGTGCCAGCAGCCCAGGGGTTAACTATGGCTACACCTTC
TRBD1,TRBJ2-1,TRBV19,.,CASSTHRTGASYNEQFF,TGTGCCAGTAGTACGCACAGGACAGGGGCCTCCTACAATGAGCAGTTCTTC
TRBD1,TRBJ2-4,TRBV27,.,CASSFSGTGSAKNIQYF,TGTGCCAGCAGTTTCTCCGGGACAGGGTCAGCCAAAAACATTCAGTACTTC
.,TRBJ1-6,TRBV7-9,few,CASSFQGDSPLHF,TGTGCCAGCAGCTTTCAAGGGGATTCACCCCTCCACTTT
TRBD2,TRBJ2-1,TRBV6-5,few,CASSYGLAGIYNEQFF,TGTGCCAGCAGTTACGGACTAGCGGGAATATACAATGAGCAGTTCTTC
.,TRBJ1-5,TRBV10-3,.,CAISFNIGEQPQHF,TGTGCCATCAGTTTCAACATCGGAGAGCAGCCCCAGCATTTT
TRBD1,TRBJ2-7,TRBV4-2,few,CASSQELAGGSYEQYF,TGTGCCAGCAGCCAAGAACTGGCAGGGGGCTCCTACGAGCAGTACTTC
TRBD2,TRBJ2-2,TRBV11-3,.,CASSPTSVYTGELFF,TGTGCCAGCAGCCCAACTAGCGTTTACACCGGGGAGCTGTTTTTT
.,TRBJ1-5,TRBV18,.,CASSPTENQPQHF,TGTGCCAGCTCACCGACAGAAAATCAGCCCCAGCATTTT
TRBD2,TRBJ2-2,TRBV5-1,.,CASSPPTSGGIGELFF,TGCGCCAGCAGCCCCCCAACTAGCGGGGGTATCGGGGAGCTGTTTTTT